These 9 T cell receptor beta chains were all obtained from the same sample, sequenced in a study of T-cell reconstitution after alpha-beta-depleted transplantation in children (TCRdb year 2016). This specimen's treatment or condition label, interpreted: allogeneic hematopoietic cell transplantation with graft depleted of TCRalphabeta T cells and CD19 B cells. The library was prepared using PCR. Sequencing relied on an Illumina HiSeq 2500. To normalize quantification of the TCRbeta repertoire, the TCR libraries were built with molecular barcoding that relied on unique molecular identifiers. Through fastp at Q25 and MiXCR, TCRdb rebuilt clones from the public reads, retaining in-frame beta chains. Each entry merges the rows of one CDR3 protein and shows their most common DNA and genes. The sample table holds about 980,000 distinct CDR3 sequences, of which about 26% were seen once. Of the sample, about 28% falls within the top ten clones.

Material: PBMCs, mostly from graft donor cells, obtained 360 days after TCRalphabeta/CD19-depleted stem cell transplant. The source is a boy under two years old who had a stem cell transplant for SCID, so the T cells may come from the graft donor.

The chain couples TRBV23-1 to TRBJ2-3, with 8 positions matching TRBD1. TRBV23-1 is sorted into the ORF group, with uncertain function. This CDR3 comprises 15 residues. Trimming at V came to 6 bases and at J to 4 bases, leaving 9 bases not matched to a gene. The DNA of the CDR3 is TGCGCCAGCAGACGGACAGGGTATAGACCAGATACGCAGTATTTT. Residues: CASRRTGYRPDTQYF.

This rearrangement joins TRBV28 to TRBJ2-3; TRBD2 matches 8 bases. Germline V lookup: CDR1 MDHEN, CDR2 SYDVKM. J gave up 2 bases and V 1 base, and 14 bases lay outside the gene matches. CDR3 length equals 19 residues. The CDR3 sequence is CASSLFGSGVISSTDTQYF. The CDR3 DNA is TGTGCCAGCAGTTTATTTGGTAGCGGGGTGATATCCTCCACAGATACGCAGTATTTT.

V usage is TRBV4-2 and J usage is TRBJ2-6; D is tentatively TRBD1 or TRBD2 (5 bases each). The CDR3 is 18 residues long. The germline V gene encodes CDR1 LGHNA and CDR2 YNFKEQ. Deletions cut 0 bases from V and 1 base from J, with 13 bases between. The CDR3 nucleotides read TGTGCCAGCAGCCAAGATTGGGGGTGGGCATCTGGGGCCAACGTCCTGACTTTC. This gives the protein CASSQDWGWASGANVLTF.

In its sample, this clonotype was seen many times. V and J are TRBV21-1 and TRBJ2-1; TRBD1, the D gene given by the table, was not confirmed from the DNA. TRBV21-1 is noted as a pseudogene. The CDR3 contains 14 residues. CDR3 in DNA: TGTGCCAGCAGCAAAGTGGCCGGGGAGAATGAGCAGTTCTTC. Protein sequence: CASSKVAGENEQFF.

V gene TRBV2 combines with J gene TRBJ2-1; 9 bases agree with TRBD2. In germline, CDR1 is SNHLY, CDR2 FYNNEI. There are 17 residues in the CDR3. Losses at the gene ends were 2 bases for V and 0 bases for J; bases not matched to a gene: 5. In nucleotides, the CDR3 is TGTGCCAGCAGTGAACAGGGTAGCGGGAGCTCCTACAATGAGCAGTTCTTC. Translated, it gives CASSEQGSGSSYNEQFF. Complete variable domain (other parts from reference TRBV2 and TRBJ2-1): EPEVTQTPSHQVTQMGQEVILRCVPISNHLYFYWYRQILGQKVEFLVSFYNNEISEKSEIFDDQFSVERPDGSNFTLKIRSTKLEDSAMYFCASSEQGSGSSYNEQFFGPGTRLTVL.

This clonotype was counted ten times or more. The V gene is TRBV28, the J gene TRBJ1-1; D perhaps matches TRBD1 (5 bases). V was clipped by 5 bases and J by 1 base, with 11 bases between them. CDR3 length equals 14 residues. The germline V gene has CDR1 MDHEN and CDR2 SYDVKM. The CDR3 DNA sequence: TGTGCCAGCAGTACCCGAAGGGGGAACACTGAAGCTTTCTTT. It yields the protein CASSTRRGNTEAFF.

V gene TRBV11-2 combines with J gene TRBJ2-2; D gene unclear. In germline, CDR1 is SGHAT, CDR2 FQNNGV. The ends were cut back, 1 base at V and 5 bases at J, with 8 bases in the middle. The CDR3 has 14 residues. The CDR3 protein is CASSLGFGTGELFF. The CDR3 DNA sequence: TGTGCCAGCAGCTTAGGGTTTGGGACCGGGGAGCTGTTTTTT.

The genes are TRBV29-1 and TRBJ2-3; TRBD1 aligns across 11 bases. V gave up 8 bases and J gave up 7 bases; unmatched junction bases: 11. Germline lookup yields CDR1 SQVTM and CDR2 ANQGSEA. The CDR3 is 14 amino acids. The CDR3 region has the DNA TGCAGCTCCGACGGACAGGGGGCGATGAATACGCAGTATTTT. As protein: CSSDGQGAMNTQYF.

This clonotype has just one count. The chain combines TRBV20-1 with TRBJ1-1; D gene unclear. Trimming took off 3 bases at V and 3 bases at J, with 14 bases between the two ends. CDR3 size: 14 residues. Looked up from germline, CDR1 is DFQATT and CDR2 is SNEGSKA (reference sequence). Here the CDR3 reads CSASPGGDYTEAFF. For the CDR3, the DNA is TGCAGTGCTAGCCCCGGAGGAGACTACACTGAAGCTTTCTTT.